The TCR beta chain described here comes from a study of technical replicates of blood from a few donors. The CDR3 is 15 residues long. The V segment lost 3 bases and the J segment 3 bases; nucleotides outside the gene matches: 4. Germline V gene lookup returns CDR1 SGHRS and CDR2 YFSETQ. Using immunoSEQ multiplex PCR, the repertoire was profiled, and TCRdb retains in-frame clones only, with some absent. The sample shows 15,000 or so clones, approximately 90% of them seen only once. This sequence originates from a human donor in good health. The specimen was PBMCs. The chain has TRBV5-1 and TRBJ2-3, with 10 bases fitting TRBD2. The CDR3: CASSYLAGVTDTQYF. The CDR3 bases are TGCGCCAGCAGCTACCTAGCGGGGGTGACAGATACGCAGTATTTT.